The 10 T cell receptor beta chains listed next were all sequenced from one sample in a study of shared clonotypes between healthy human individuals. Assay: immunoSEQ multiplex PCR; the TCRdb copy retains only in-frame clones and omits some. Seen here are some 2,500,000 clones, approximately 93% observed once, and the top ten hold approximately 0.37%. What was sequenced was naive CD4+ T cells from PBMCs. Described subset: CD45RA+ positively selected. The receptors shown here come from a young man in good health. Some clones in this sample may be carry-over from other donors' samples.

The chain combines TRBV7-7 with TRBJ2-5; 9 bases match TRBD1. The CDR3 covers 18 residues. Germline V lookup: CDR1 SSHAT, CDR2 FNYEAQ (reference sequence). After removal of 5 bases from V and 5 bases from J, the junction contained 18 bases not matched to a gene. CDR3 in amino acids: CASSVLGFSGTGIETQYF. Written as DNA, the CDR3 is TGTGCCAGCAGCGTCCTAGGTTTTTCCGGGACAGGGATTGAGACCCAGTACTTC.

The rearrangement joins TRBV30 to TRBJ2-1; maybe TRBD2 (6 bases). The CDR3 runs to 15 residues. The V gene lost 0 bases and the J gene lost 5 bases, with 14 bases spanning the gap. Germline CDR1 GTSNPN, CDR2 SVGIG (reference sequence). The CDR3 bases are TGTGCCTGGAGTGTTTCCTCCGGGACTCACAATGAGCAGTTCTTC. Translating it yields CAWSVSSGTHNEQFF. Drawing the rest from reference TRBV30 and TRBJ2-1, the complete variable domain is SQTIHQWPATLVQPVGSPLSLECTVEGTSNPNLYWYRQAAGRGLQLLFYSVGIGQISSEVPQNLSASRPQDRQFILSSKKLLLSDSGFYLCAWSVSSGTHNEQFFGPGTRLTVL.

This sequence joins TRBV15 and TRBJ1-2; maybe TRBD1 (6 bases). CDR1 is LNHNV, CDR2 YYDKDF, per germline (reference sequence). This CDR3 has 14 amino acids. The V gene lost 3 bases and the J gene lost 8 bases, with 16 bases spanning the gap. CDR3 sequence: CATSRGVGATGYTF. The CDR3 DNA is TGTGCCACCAGCAGGGGGGTGGGGGCGACGGGCTACACCTTC.

This chain joins TRBV7-2 and TRBJ1-2; the D is unclear. The V end lost 3 bases, the J end lost 6 bases, and 23 bases lay between the germline ends. Germline CDR1 reads SGHTA; CDR2 reads FQGNSA. This CDR3 comprises 17 residues. The CDR3 DNA reads as TGTGCCAGCAGCTTTTTCCCCTCGATAACAAGTTTAGATGGCTACACCTTC. It yields the protein CASSFFPSITSLDGYTF.

Only one count was recorded for this clone. The V gene is TRBV28, the J gene TRBJ2-3, with a possible D match to TRBD1 (5 bases). This CDR3 has 14 residues. CDR1 and CDR2 (germline): MDHEN, SYDVKM. V dropped 2 bases and J dropped 3 bases, with 9 bases sitting between them. CDR3: CASSLLSGTDTQYF. As DNA, the CDR3 is TGTGCCAGCAGTTTACTTTCAGGGACAGATACGCAGTATTTT.

The table lists this clone with a count of one. V gene TRBV7-3 combines with J gene TRBJ1-4; D possibly corresponds to TRBD1 (6 bases). The CDR3 consists of 11 residues. Trimming cost V 4 bases and J 12 bases, with 9 bases left between them. The germline CDR1 and CDR2 sequences are SGHTA and FQGTGA. The CDR3 is CASSYAGELFF. CDR3 bases: TGTGCCAGCAGCTACGCAGGGGAACTGTTTTTT. The variable domain in full, completed from reference TRBV7-3 and TRBJ1-4, reads GAGVSQTPSNKVTEKGKYVELRCDPISGHTALYWYRQSLGQGPEFLIYFQGTGAADDSGLPNDRFFAVRPEGSVSTLKIQRTERGDSAVYLCASSYAGELFFGSGTQLSVL.

The chain uses TRBV5-1 and TRBJ1-3; D unresolved. V lost 1 base and J lost 4, with 9 bases in between. The CDR3 consists of 14 residues. Per the germline V gene, CDR1 is SGHRS and CDR2 is YFSETQ. Here the CDR3 DNA reads TGCGCCAGCAGCTTGTTAGTCGGGGGAAACACCATATATTTT. As protein: CASSLLVGGNTIYF.

This chain links TRBV18 with TRBJ1-5; D is undetermined. V was trimmed by 1 base and J by 0 bases, leaving 10 bases between them. In germline, CDR1 is KGHSH, CDR2 LQKENI. The CDR3 totals 16 residues. CDR3: CASSPQGEGSNQPQHF. The DNA for the CDR3 is TGTGCCAGCTCACCACAGGGAGAGGGTAGCAATCAGCCCCAGCATTTT.

A word on this clone: This could be a read error, since a much larger clone is one nucleotide away. Distinct nucleotide sequences in the sample also encode this CDR3. This chain links TRBV28 with TRBJ1-5; D remains ambiguous. The CDR3 has 13 residues. Germline loops: CDR1 MDHEN, CDR2 SYDVKM. V gave up 8 bases and J gave up 0 bases, with 8 bases separating them. The CDR3 protein is CASGVDSNQPQHF. CDR3 DNA sequence: TGTGCCAGCGGCGTAGATAGCAATCAGCCCCAGCATTTT.

The chain couples TRBV4-3 to TRBJ2-3, with 12 nucleotides matching TRBD2. CDR1 LGHNA and CDR2 YSLEER come from the germline V gene. The CDR3 is 16 residues long. J gave up 2 bases and V 4 bases, and 4 bases lay outside the gene matches. The DNA for the CDR3 is TGCGCCAGCAGCCCCCGGACTAGCGGGAACACAGATACGCAGTATTTT. Its translation: CASSPRTSGNTDTQYF.